Sequencing of this TCR beta chain was carried out in a study of cytomegalovirus exposure and HLA in healthy donors. Study details: From HLA-typed donors, an early data release held approximately 85 million unique TCRs.

The study ran its PCR with 60 Vbeta and 13 Jbeta primers. In the original processing: A follow-up analysis tallied 86 million or so unique TCR beta chains, roughly 11 million shared. Assay: immunoSEQ multiplex PCR; the TCRdb copy retains only in-frame clones and omits some. That table gives V, J and clone size, and the DNA gave D and trimming. This repertoire includes about 130,000 clones. Sequenced sample: PBMCs. The TCR comes from a woman aged 40 to 50 in good health and CMV-seropositive.

CDR3 nucleotide sequence: TGTGCCAGCAGCACTAACCAGGGAAGTATTTACAATGAGCAGTTCTTC. Protein product: CASSTNQGSIYNEQFF. This chain uses TRBV6-6 with TRBJ2-1, with D maybe TRBD1 (5 bases). CDR3 length: 16 residues. Germline CDR1 reads MNHNY; CDR2 reads SVGAGI (reference sequence). Trimming left V 6 bases short and J 4 bases short, with 19 bases between.